This entry features one T cell receptor (beta chain) sequence. The sample belongs to a study of blood T cell repertoires in COVID-19. Study details: PBMCs, B-cell-depleted T cells, or T cells provided the cDNA or gDNA that made up the material.

Sequenced by immunoSEQ multiplex PCR; TCRdb stores in-frame clones only, minus some. The data contain tens of thousands of clones, about 90% of them singletons. The J segment lost 8 bases and the V segment lost 4 bases, leaving 8 bases of the junction unmatched. There are 15 residues in the CDR3. The germline gives CDR1 MDHEN, CDR2 SYDVKM. V gene TRBV28 combines with J gene TRBJ1-6; 7 bases are a match to TRBD1. This TCR came from a human donor with acute or convalescent COVID-19. The donor label of this sample is uncertain. Sequenced sample: peripheral blood. The CDR3 DNA follows: TGTGCCAGCAGTTACCTGACAGGGACGGATTCACCCCTCCACTTT. The encoded protein is CASSYLTGTDSPLHF. Full variable domain (rest looked up from reference TRBV28 and TRBJ1-6): DVKVTQSSRYLVKRTGEKVFLECVQDMDHENMFWYRQDPGLGLRLIYFSYDVKMKEKGDIPEGYSVSREKKERFSLILESASTNQTSMYLCASSYLTGTDSPLHFGNGTRLTVT.